The T cell receptor beta chain described here comes from a study of cytomegalovirus exposure and HLA in healthy donors. This PCR relied on a set of 60 Vbeta primers and 13 Jbeta primers. Sequencing was performed with immunoSEQ multiplex PCR; in TCRdb, only in-frame clones are kept and a portion is missing. The sample consists of approximately 84,000 clones, roughly 78% of them appearing once. Trimming cost V 1 base and J 0 bases, with 12 bases left between them. The CDR3 runs to 16 residues. The V gene's germline CDR1 is PRHDT and CDR2 FYEKMQ (reference sequence). The rearrangement uses TRBV13 and TRBJ1-1; unclear D gene. Sequenced material: PBMCs. The sequence was obtained from a male donor in good health and CMV-seropositive. CDR3 residues: CASSLDRGLMNTEAFF. The DNA for the CDR3 is TGTGCCAGCAGCTTAGACCGAGGGTTGATGAACACTGAAGCTTTCTTT.